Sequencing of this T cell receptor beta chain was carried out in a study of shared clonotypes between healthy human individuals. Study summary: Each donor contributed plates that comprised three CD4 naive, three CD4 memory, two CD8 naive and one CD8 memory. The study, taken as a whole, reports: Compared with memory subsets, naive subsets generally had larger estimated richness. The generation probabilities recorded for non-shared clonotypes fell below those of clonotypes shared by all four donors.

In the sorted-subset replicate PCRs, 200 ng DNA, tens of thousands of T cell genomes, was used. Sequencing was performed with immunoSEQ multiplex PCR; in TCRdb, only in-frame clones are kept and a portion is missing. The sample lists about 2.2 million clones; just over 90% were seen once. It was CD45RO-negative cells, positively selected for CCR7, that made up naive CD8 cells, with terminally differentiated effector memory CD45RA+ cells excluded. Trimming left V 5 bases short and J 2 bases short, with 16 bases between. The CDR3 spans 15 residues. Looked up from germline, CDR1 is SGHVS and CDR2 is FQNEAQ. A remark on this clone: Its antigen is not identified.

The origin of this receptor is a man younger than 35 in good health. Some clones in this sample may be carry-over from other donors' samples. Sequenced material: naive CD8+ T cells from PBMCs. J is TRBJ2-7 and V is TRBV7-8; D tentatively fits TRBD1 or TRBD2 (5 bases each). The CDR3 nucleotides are TGTGCCAGCAGCGAAGACCGGGACGCGACCTACGAGCAGTACTTC. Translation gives CASSEDRDATYEQYF.